This record covers a single TCR beta chain. Its antigen is unidentified. Production of TCR cDNA was by 5'RACE template switching, which also added a universal primer site and UMIs. MiXCR, run by TCRdb on the 5' RACE reads, gives a single entry per CDR3 protein. The repertoire includes some 320,000 distinct CDR3 sequences, about 10% of them detected once, and roughly 3% sits in the top ten. Trimming stripped 4 bases from V and 6 bases from J, with 23 bases between. Per germline, CDR1 SGHAT and CDR2 FQNNGV. The CDR3 spans 17 residues. These data come from a study of T cells after yellow fever vaccination. Study-wide points: A small share of clonotypes appeared in both CD4 and CD8 compartments. The study re-detected most primary-vaccination clones after the booster (roughly 95% CD4, 85% to 90% CD8). Contaminating bulk clonotypes could be abundant in FACS-sorted repertoires.

The receptor's source is a man aged 18 to 29 who received the YFV17D yellow fever vaccine. The sequences come from CD4+ T cells sorted from PBMCs, collected 45 days after the yellow fever booster vaccination. The V gene is TRBV11-2, the J gene TRBJ2-3; D gene ambiguous. CDR3 protein: CASSSSSRYYYSDTQYF. CDR3 coding DNA: TGTGCCAGCAGCTCCTCAAGCCGATACTACTACTCGGATACGCAGTATTTT.